This T cell receptor (beta chain) appears in the sequencing data of a study of human T cells and chemical hapten exposure. Study findings and constraints: Among expanded TCRs, significantly more large CDR3 similarity clusters formed than among controls.

Comments on this clonotype: The antigen is not known.

Trimming left V 0 bases short and J 4 bases short, with 12 bases between. CDR1 and CDR2 (germline): MNHEY, SVGAGI. The CDR3 loop spans 15 amino acids. Time point specified: pre-sensitization, week 0. Documented treatment: therapeutic diphenylcyclopropenone sensitization with weekly scalp DPC. The study enrolled 18 to 70-year-old alopecia patients suitable for DPC. From the RACE reads, TCRdb called clonotypes with MiXCR, one entry per CDR3 protein. This table holds 250,000 or so distinct CDR3 sequences, 7.7% found once. The input for sequencing was whole blood, taken in connection with sensitization to the hapten diphenylcyclopropenone (DPC). This clonotype originated in a man aged 18 to 29 with alopecia areata. Some clones in this sample may be carry-over from other donors' samples. The chain has TRBV6-5 and TRBJ1-2; D gene uncertain. The CDR3 protein is CASSYSNLVSYGYTF. The CDR3 DNA reads TGTGCCAGCAGTTACTCGAATTTGGTCAGCTATGGCTACACCTTC.